This T cell receptor beta chain appears in the sequencing data of a study of blood T cell repertoires in COVID-19. As for the study in general: COVID-19 samples, acute and convalescent, were from the United States, Italy and Spain. PBMCs, B-cell-depleted T cells, or T cells were the source of the cDNA or gDNA that made up the material.

This clone was counted a few times. Germline CDR1 is SEHNR and CDR2 is FQNEAQ (reference sequence). This CDR3 region has 14 residues. V lost 5 bases, J lost 2 bases, and 12 bases lay in between. The age range of participants was about 18 to 90 years, with residence in under 25 US areas. TCRdb keeps only in-frame clones here, not all; method: immunoSEQ multiplex PCR. The table has about 330,000 clones, around 87% seen once. The sequence derives from a woman aged 30 to 39 who had recovered from COVID-19. The sequencing sample was made of PBMCs or T cells enriched from blood (not recorded which). This rearrangement joins TRBV7-9 to TRBJ1-1, with D tentatively TRBD1 (6 bases). The CDR3 here is CASSQQQGNTEAFF. CDR3 sequence (DNA): TGTGCCAGCAGCCAACAACAGGGAAACACTGAAGCTTTCTTT.